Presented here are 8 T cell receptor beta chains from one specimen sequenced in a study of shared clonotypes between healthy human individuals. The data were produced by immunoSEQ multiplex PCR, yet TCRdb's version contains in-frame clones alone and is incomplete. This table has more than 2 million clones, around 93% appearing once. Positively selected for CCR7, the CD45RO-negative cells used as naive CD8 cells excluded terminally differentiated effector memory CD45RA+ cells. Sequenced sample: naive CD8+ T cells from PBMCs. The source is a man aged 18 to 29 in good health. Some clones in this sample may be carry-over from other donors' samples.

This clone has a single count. In DNA form, the CDR3 reads TGTGCCAGCAGCTTAGAGTGGGGAACAGATACGCAGTATTTT. This encodes CASSLEWGTDTQYF. The chain recombines TRBV7-2 with TRBJ2-3; D gene ambiguous. V was cut by 1 base and J by 3 bases, with 8 bases left in between. Germline CDR1 SGHTA, CDR2 FQGNSA. The CDR3 sequence is 14 residues long.

The CDR3: CASITRGRDHSYNEQFF. The CDR3 DNA is TGTGCCAGCATAACCAGGGGGCGGGATCACTCCTACAATGAGCAGTTCTTC. The chain carries TRBV19 and TRBJ2-1; 8 bases are a match to TRBD1. In germline, CDR1 is LNHDA, CDR2 SQIVND (reference sequence). V was clipped by 9 bases and J by 0 bases; unmatched bases: 13. This CDR3 contains 17 residues.

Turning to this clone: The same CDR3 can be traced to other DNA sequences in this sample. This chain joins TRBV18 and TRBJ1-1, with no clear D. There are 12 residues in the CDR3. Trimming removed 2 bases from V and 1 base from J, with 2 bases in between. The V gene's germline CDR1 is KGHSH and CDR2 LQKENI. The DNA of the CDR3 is TGTGCCAGCTCACCAGAGAACACTGAAGCTTTCTTT. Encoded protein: CASSPENTEAFF. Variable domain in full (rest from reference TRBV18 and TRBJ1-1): NAGVMQNPRHLVRRRGQEARLRCSPMKGHSHVYWYRQLPEEGLKFMVYLQKENIIDESGMPKERFSAEFPKEGPSILRIQQVVRGDSAAYFCASSPENTEAFFGQGTRLTVV.

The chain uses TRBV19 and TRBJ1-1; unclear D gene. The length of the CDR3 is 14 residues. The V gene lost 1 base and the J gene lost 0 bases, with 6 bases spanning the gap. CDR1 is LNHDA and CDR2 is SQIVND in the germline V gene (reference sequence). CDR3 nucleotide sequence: TGTGCCAGTAGTATAGTGGAAATGAACACTGAAGCTTTCTTT. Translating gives CASSIVEMNTEAFF.

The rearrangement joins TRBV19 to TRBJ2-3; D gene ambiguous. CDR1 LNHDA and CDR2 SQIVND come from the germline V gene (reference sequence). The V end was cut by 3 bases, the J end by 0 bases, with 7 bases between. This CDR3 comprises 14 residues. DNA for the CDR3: TGTGCCAGTAGTATGTTAAGAAGCACAGATACGCAGTATTTT. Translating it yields CASSMLRSTDTQYF. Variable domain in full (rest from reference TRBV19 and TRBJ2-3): DGGITQSPKYLFRKEGQNVTLSCEQNLNHDAMYWYRQDPGQGLRLIYYSQIVNDFQKGDIAEGYSVSREKKESFPLTVTSAQKNPTAFYLCASSMLRSTDTQYFGPGTRLTVL.

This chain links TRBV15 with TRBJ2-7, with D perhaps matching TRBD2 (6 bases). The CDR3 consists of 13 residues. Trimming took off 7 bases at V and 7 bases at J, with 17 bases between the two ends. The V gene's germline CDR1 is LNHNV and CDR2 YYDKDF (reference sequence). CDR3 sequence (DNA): TGTGCCACCACTCGGGGGACTTCCGGGGAGCAGTACTTC. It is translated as CATTRGTSGEQYF. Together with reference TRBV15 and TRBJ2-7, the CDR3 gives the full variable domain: DAMVIQNPRYQVTQFGKPVTLSCSQTLNHNVMYWYQQKSSQAPKLLFHYYDKDFNNEADTPDNFQSRRPNTSFCFLDIRSPGLGDTAMYLCATTRGTSGEQYFGPGTRLTVT.

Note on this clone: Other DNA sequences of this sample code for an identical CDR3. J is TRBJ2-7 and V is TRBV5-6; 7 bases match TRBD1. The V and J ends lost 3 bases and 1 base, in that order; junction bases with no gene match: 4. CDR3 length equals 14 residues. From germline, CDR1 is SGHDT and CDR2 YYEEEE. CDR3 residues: CASSWDRSSYEQYF. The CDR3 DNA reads TGTGCCAGCAGCTGGGACAGATCTTCCTACGAGCAGTACTTC.

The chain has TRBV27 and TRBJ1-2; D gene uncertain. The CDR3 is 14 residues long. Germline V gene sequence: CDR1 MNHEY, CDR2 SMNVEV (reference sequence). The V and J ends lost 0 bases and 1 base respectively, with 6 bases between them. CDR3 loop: CASSLSWDNYGYTF. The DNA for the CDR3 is TGTGCCAGCAGTTTATCTTGGGATAACTATGGCTACACCTTC.